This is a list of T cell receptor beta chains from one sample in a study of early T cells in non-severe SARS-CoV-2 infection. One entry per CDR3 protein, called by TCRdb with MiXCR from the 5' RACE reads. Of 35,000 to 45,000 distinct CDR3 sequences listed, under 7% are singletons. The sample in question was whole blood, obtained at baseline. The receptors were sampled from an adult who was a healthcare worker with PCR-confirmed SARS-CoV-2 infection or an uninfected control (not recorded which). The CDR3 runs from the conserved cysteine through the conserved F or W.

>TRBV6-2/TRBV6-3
CASSYSAARGNVTQYF
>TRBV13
CASSSQHQPQHF
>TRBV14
CASSQDRFHEQFF
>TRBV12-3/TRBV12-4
CASSRTSGNYEQYF
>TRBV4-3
CASSSLGLAGGPGSQYF
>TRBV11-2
CASSRKQGFTEAFF
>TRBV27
CASRSLAGPFNEQFF
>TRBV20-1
CSAAIPTSGSYEQYF
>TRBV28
CASIWAGGFGYTF
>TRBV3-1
CASSQGPQVNTEAFF
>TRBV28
CASTKTQGTGNEQFF
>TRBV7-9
CASSSGSTNQPQHF
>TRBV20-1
CSARVLGGRKSGELFF
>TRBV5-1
CASSLDSGGFGYTF
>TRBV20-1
CSVLNERSKGEQFF
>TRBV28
CASSLTDLIMNTEAFF
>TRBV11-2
CASSLYGGEYETQYF
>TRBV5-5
CASSLRRSGGTYEQYF
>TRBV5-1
CASSALWGPQETQYF
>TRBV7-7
CASSQGLRGPHEQYF
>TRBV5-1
CASTLNPGTGGEQYF
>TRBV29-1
CSVQASRGQFF
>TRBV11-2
CASTPSGSSAYEQYF
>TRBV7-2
CASSRDQGYEQYF
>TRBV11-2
CASSSQFGGNQPQHF
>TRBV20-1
CSARVQGKWDGYTF
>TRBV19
CASKEGSGANVLTF
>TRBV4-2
CASSQGGIQETQYF
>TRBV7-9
CASSLAGTANEQFF
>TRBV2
CASSVEALLGTF
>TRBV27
CASSLRWDRGSYEQYF
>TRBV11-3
CASMLNTGELFF
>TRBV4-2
CASSQATRVAGGINEQYF
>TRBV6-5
CASSYEEDGFGANVLTF
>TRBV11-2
CASSPAGRLDTGELFF
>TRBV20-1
CSAIQGTEAFF
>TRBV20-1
CSAPGMAGGYSPLHF
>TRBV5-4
CASSLETSGINEQFF
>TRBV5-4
CASSFQGGDYGYTF
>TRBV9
CASSASAYNEQFF
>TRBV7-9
CASTPWDNPYEQYF
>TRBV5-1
CASSPNGISGANVLTF
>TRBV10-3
CAISEGYTEAFF
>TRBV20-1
CSASDRGWGYGYTF
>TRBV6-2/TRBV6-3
CASRQLASETQYF
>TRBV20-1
CSARASGRSAKNIQYF
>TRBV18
CASSLGQQETQYF
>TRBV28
CASSLGGYEQYF
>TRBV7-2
CASTLLAGGFYEQYF